Below are 26 T cell receptor beta chains sequenced from a single sample in a study of regulatory T cells in long-lasting Graves disease. Both iRepertoire HTBI primers and Arm-PCR of CDR3 regions were used to build the TCR beta libraries. TCRdb reprocessed the multiplex PCR reads with MiXCR, giving one entry per CDR3 protein. Of roughly 400,000 distinct CDR3 sequences in the sample, roughly a fifth were seen once. Time point specified: persistent/refractory GD, antithyroid drugs over 5 years with positive TRAb. RNA from PBMCs was the source of the TCR library. The input for sequencing was peripheral blood mononuclear cells (PBMCs), taken when the disease was refractory, from a patient treated with antithyroid drugs. These receptors came from a female donor with Graves disease.

The chain uses TRBV28 and TRBJ1-5; 11 nucleotides match TRBD1. Germline V gene lookup returns CDR1 MDHEN and CDR2 SYDVKM. The CDR3 loop spans 15 amino acids. V was pared by 5 bases and J by 5 bases, with 5 bases of the junction left unmatched. For the CDR3, the DNA is TGTGCCAGCAGTCCCCAGGGACAGGGGGATCAGCCCCAGCATTTT. Translating it yields CASSPQGQGDQPQHF. The entire variable domain, with the rest obtained from reference TRBV28 and TRBJ1-5, is as follows: DVKVTQSSRYLVKRTGEKVFLECVQDMDHENMFWYRQDPGLGLRLIYFSYDVKMKEKGDIPEGYSVSREKKERFSLILESASTNQTSMYLCASSPQGQGDQPQHFGDGTRLSIL.

The chain carries TRBV5-1 and TRBJ2-3; TRBD2 agrees at 11 bases. This CDR3 is built from 16 residues. V trimming: 0 bases; J trimming: 4 bases; junction bases outside the gene matches: 4. The germline V gene has CDR1 SGHRS and CDR2 YFSETQ. The CDR3 nucleotides are TGCGCCAGCAGCTTGGACACTAGCGGGAGTGCAGATACGCAGTATTTT. Residues: CASSLDTSGSADTQYF.

This clonotype was seen more than once but under ten times. This chain uses TRBV10-3 with TRBJ1-1, with D possibly matching TRBD1 (6 bases). Trimming took 2 bases from V and 1 from J, leaving 11 bases between them. The V gene's germline CDR1 is ENHRY and CDR2 SYGVKD. CDR3 length: 15 amino acids. The CDR3 loop reads CAISEQKQGNTEAFF. CDR3 coding DNA: TGTGCCATCAGTGAGCAAAAACAGGGGAACACTGAAGCTTTCTTT.

The chain is built from TRBV10-3 and TRBJ1-2; no firm D call. Germline CDR1 reads ENHRY; CDR2 reads SYGVKD. The CDR3 has 14 amino acids. V lost 2 bases, J lost 4 bases, and 11 bases lay in between. CDR3 DNA: TGTGCCATCAGTGAGCCTGGGAAAGCCTATGGCTACACCTTC. The encoded protein is CAISEPGKAYGYTF.

This clonotype was detected a few times. CDR3 protein: CSVASGSGDEQFF. Here the CDR3 DNA reads TGCAGCGTCGCAAGCGGGAGTGGAGATGAGCAGTTCTTC. This chain uses TRBV29-1 with TRBJ2-1; TRBD2 agrees at 8 bases. V was pared by 6 bases and J by 8 bases, with 9 bases of the junction left unmatched. The germline V gene encodes CDR1 SQVTM and CDR2 ANQGSEA. The CDR3 runs to 13 residues.

This rearrangement joins TRBV3-1 to TRBJ2-5; D may correspond to TRBD1 or TRBD2 (5 bases each). Between the trimmed V and J ends, which lost 1 base and 1 base, there was a span of 16 bases. Germline-derived CDR1 and CDR2 are LGHDT and YNNKEL (reference sequence). The CDR3 loop spans 17 amino acids. The CDR3 sequence: CASSQVPSGRLQETQYF. The CDR3 nucleotides are TGTGCCAGCAGCCAAGTTCCTTCGGGACGCCTCCAAGAGACCCAGTACTTC.

This clonotype was seen more than once but under ten times. The chain is built from TRBV29-1 and TRBJ1-1; a possible D gene is TRBD1 (6 bases). The germline V gene encodes CDR1 SQVTM and CDR2 ANQGSEA. The ends were cut back, 4 bases at V and 5 bases at J, with 17 bases in the middle. This CDR3 is 14 amino acids long. CDR3 region: CSVGGGGARTEAFF. The CDR3 region has the DNA TGCAGCGTTGGGGGGGGGGGGGCGAGAACTGAAGCTTTCTTT.

The table lists this clonotype with many counts. The rearrangement uses TRBV2 and TRBJ1-1, with D perhaps matching TRBD1 (5 bases). This CDR3 region has 14 residues. V lost 6 bases to trimming and J lost 5 bases, with 16 bases between them. Germline V gives CDR1 SNHLY, CDR2 FYNNEI. CDR3 DNA sequence: TGTGCCAGCAGCGAGGGGCTCTTGGGTACTGAAGCTTTCTTT. It encodes CASSEGLLGTEAFF.

With regard to this clonotype: Possible read error: a much larger clone is one base away. The J gene is TRBJ2-2, the V gene TRBV11-2, with 7 bases lining up with TRBD1. The CDR3 is 16 residues long. V lost 5 bases, J lost 2 bases, and 8 bases stayed unmatched. In germline, CDR1 is SGHAT, CDR2 FQNNGV. The chain's CDR3 is CASSTRQGPNTGELFF. The CDR3 DNA follows: TGTGCCAGCAGCACCCGACAGGGACCCAACACCGGGGAGCTGTTTTTT. Variable domain in full (rest from reference TRBV11-2 and TRBJ2-2): EAGVAQSPRYKIIEKRQSVAFWCNPISGHATLYWYQQILGQGPKLLIQFQNNGVVDDSQLPKDRFSAERLKGVDSTLKIQPAKLEDSAVYLCASSTRQGPNTGELFFGEGSRLTVL.

This clonotype was counted between two and nine times. The gene calls are TRBV12-3 or TRBV12-4 and TRBJ2-7; 7 nucleotides match TRBD2. With 4 bases clipped from V and 3 bases from J, the junction kept 9 bases outside the gene matches. The CDR3 totals 15 residues. The CDR3 protein is CASSSGLPDYYEQYF. The CDR3 coding sequence is TGTGCCAGCAGTTCGGGACTACCCGACTACTACGAGCAGTACTTC.

This sequence joins TRBV14 and TRBJ2-3, with D unresolved. Looked up from germline, CDR1 is SGHDN and CDR2 is FVKESK. The V and J ends lost 4 bases and 6 bases respectively, with 11 bases between them. The CDR3 covers 13 residues. The CDR3 region is CASSPSMVDTQYF. CDR3 coding DNA: TGTGCCAGCAGCCCCAGTATGGTGGATACGCAGTATTTT.

The CDR3 sequence is CSARREATNTQYF. As DNA, the CDR3 is TGCAGTGCTAGACGGGAAGCCACCAATACGCAGTATTTT. The chain employs TRBV20-1 and TRBJ2-3; possible D gene TRBD2, 5 bases. V gave up 2 bases and J gave up 7 bases, with 13 bases separating them. The CDR3 is 13 amino acids. Germline CDR1 reads DFQATT; CDR2 reads SNEGSKA (reference sequence).

This clonotype showed up many times. The CDR3 DNA follows: TGTGCCAGCAGTTTAATGGGGGGGGGCGGGTCTTCTGGCTACACCTTC. This codes for CASSLMGGGGSSGYTF. V usage is TRBV12-3 or TRBV12-4 and J usage is TRBJ1-2, with a possible D match to TRBD1 (6 bases). V lost 2 bases and J 7 bases, leaving 20 bases between the germline ends. The CDR3 is 16 amino acids.

This clonotype turned up a few times. The V call is TRBV5-6, the J call TRBJ2-2; 7 positions match TRBD2. CDR3 length: 17 amino acids. Germline CDR1 SGHDT, CDR2 YYEEEE. Trimming removed 0 bases from V and 4 bases from J; junction bases left unmatched: 9. CDR3 amino acids: CASSLGPSGTGTGELFF. The CDR3 coding sequence is TGTGCCAGCAGCTTGGGGCCGAGCGGGACGGGCACCGGGGAGCTGTTTTTT.

This clonotype was recorded many times. This CDR3 is CASSETIRNRVEKLFF. DNA of the CDR3: TGTGCCAGCAGTGAGACGATACGCAACAGGGTTGAAAAACTGTTTTTT. The V and J genes are TRBV6-1 and TRBJ1-4; tentatively, D is TRBD1 (6 bases). V lost 3 bases and J 7 bases, leaving 18 bases between the germline ends. This CDR3 has 16 residues. The germline V gene has CDR1 MNHNS and CDR2 SASEGT.

This clonotype was observed many times. The chain is built from TRBV20-1 and TRBJ2-7, with 9 bases fitting TRBD2. Germline V CDR1 and CDR2: DFQATT, SNEGSKA (reference sequence). This CDR3 comprises 13 residues. V dropped 6 bases and J dropped 0; count of bases not matched to a gene: 3. CDR3: CSASSGVSYEQYF. The CDR3 nucleotides read TGCAGTGCGTCTAGCGGGGTCTCCTACGAGCAGTACTTC.

This clonotype is categorized as medium-sized. V is TRBV11-2 and J is TRBJ2-5; D may match TRBD1 or TRBD2 (5 bases each). Germline V gene lookup returns CDR1 SGHAT and CDR2 FQNNGV. Trimming pared 4 bases from V and 6 bases from J, leaving 12 bases between. This CDR3 is built from 13 residues. The CDR3: CASSSGTGQTQYF. The CDR3 DNA reads TGTGCCAGCAGCTCCGGGACCGGTCAGACCCAGTACTTC.

At least ten counts were recorded for this clonotype. The chain combines TRBV12-3 or TRBV12-4 with TRBJ1-1; 8 nucleotides align to TRBD1. The CDR3 is made up of 12 amino acids. The J segment lost 8 bases and the V segment lost 5 bases, leaving 4 bases of the junction unmatched. Here the CDR3 DNA reads TGTGCCAGCAGTCCAGGGGGCGGGGAAGCTTTCTTT. The encoded protein is CASSPGGGEAFF.

This clonotype was detected ten times or more. V and J are TRBV3-1 and TRBJ1-1, with TRBD1 as a possible D gene (6 bases). Between the trimmed V and J ends, which lost 4 bases and 7 bases, there was a span of 10 bases. Germline lookup yields CDR1 LGHDT and CDR2 YNNKEL (reference sequence). This CDR3 region has 12 residues. The CDR3 DNA reads as TGTGCCAGCAGCCGTGGGACATTTGAAGCTTTCTTT. Amino acids: CASSRGTFEAFF.

This clonotype turned up a few times. V is TRBV6-2 or TRBV6-3 and J is TRBJ2-5; 7 bases fit TRBD2. The germline CDR1 and CDR2 sequences are MNHEY and SVGEGT. This CDR3 contains 14 residues. Unmatched junction bases numbered 11, after V lost 8 bases and J lost 5 bases. The CDR3 DNA follows: TGTGCCAGCGGAGAGGTGGCGGGAGTGGAGACCCAGTACTTC. It encodes CASGEVAGVETQYF.

This clonotype was seen a few times. The chain has TRBV28 and TRBJ1-4; tentative D call: TRBD1 (6 bases). The V end lost 4 bases, the J end lost 7 bases, and 16 bases lay between the germline ends. The CDR3 covers 15 residues. The germline CDR1 and CDR2 sequences are MDHEN and SYDVKM. CDR3 sequence (DNA): TGTGCCAGCAGTTCACCCGGGGGCCGGGGTGAAAAACTGTTTTTT. It codes for CASSSPGGRGEKLFF.

The chain combines TRBV28 with TRBJ2-2, with TRBD2 matching over 9 bases. CDR1 is MDHEN, CDR2 SYDVKM, per germline. CDR3 length: 18 residues. The V segment lost 6 bases and the J segment 1 base; nucleotides outside the gene matches: 12. The CDR3 region has the DNA TGTGCCAGCAGGGAGGTCTGGGCAGCGGGAGGGAACACCGGGGAGCTGTTTTTT. Translation: CASREVWAAGGNTGELFF.

This clonotype came up a few times. The chain recombines TRBV25-1 with TRBJ2-2; D might be TRBD1 (6 bases). Germline-derived CDR1 and CDR2 are MGHDK and SYGVNS. The CDR3 consists of 17 residues. V lost 3 bases to trimming and J lost 2 bases, with 16 bases between them. The CDR3 bases are TGTGCCAGCAGTGATCCCGGGCAGGGGCCCAACACCGGGGAGCTGTTTTTT. Translating it yields CASSDPGQGPNTGELFF.

The chain carries TRBV20-1 and TRBJ2-1; 9 bases map to TRBD1. Germline CDR1 is DFQATT and CDR2 is SNEGSKA (reference sequence). The CDR3 consists of 15 residues. The V segment lost 5 bases and the J segment 3 bases; nucleotides outside the gene matches: 8. This CDR3 is CSAVPGQGLYNEQFF. CDR3 DNA: TGCAGTGCTGTACCGGGACAGGGTCTCTACAATGAGCAGTTCTTC.

The table lists this clonotype with many counts. CDR3 in DNA: TGTGCCAGCAGCCGAAGGGGGCCGAGTTTCTACGAGCAGTACTTC. It codes for CASSRRGPSFYEQYF. The chain couples TRBV6-1 to TRBJ2-7, with 7 positions matching TRBD1. V was clipped by 6 bases and J by 3 bases; unmatched bases: 11. The CDR3 extends over 15 amino acids. Germline values: CDR1 MNHNS, CDR2 SASEGT.

The chain is built from TRBV27 and TRBJ2-5; no clear D gene. The germline V and J ends were trimmed by 5 bases and 2 bases, with 9 bases remaining between them. The germline CDR1 and CDR2 sequences are MNHEY and SMNVEV (reference sequence). This CDR3 region has 13 residues. This CDR3 is CASSIAHQETQYF. The CDR3 nucleotides are TGTGCCAGCAGTATCGCTCATCAAGAGACCCAGTACTTC.